The 30 T cell receptor beta chains in this list originate from one sample, sequenced in a study of identical twins. Each CDR3 protein is one row after TCRdb ran MiXCR on the 5' RACE reads. The table has about 500,000 distinct CDR3 sequences, 14% seen once. These records were also assigned to another study, of yellow fever vaccine responses in identical twins.

Material for sequencing was CD4+ T cells sorted from blood. These receptors were taken from a woman between 18 and 29 years old in good health.

V usage is TRBV5-6 and J usage is TRBJ2-1; 8 bases align to TRBD1. Germline lookup yields CDR1 SGHDT and CDR2 YYEEEE. The CDR3 sequence is 15 residues long. J was trimmed by 7 bases and V by 5 bases; bases with no gene match: 11. The CDR3 here is CASSPLGQARNEQFF. The CDR3 region has the DNA TGTGCCAGCAGTCCTTTGGGACAGGCGAGAAATGAGCAGTTCTTC.

The chain is built from TRBV24-1 and TRBJ2-5; 8 nucleotides align to TRBD1. V was clipped by 3 bases and J by 9 bases; unmatched bases: 2. Germline V CDR1 and CDR2: KGHDR, SFDVKD. This CDR3 is built from 12 residues. The CDR3 protein is CATSDPGQAQYF. The CDR3 DNA sequence: TGTGCCACCAGTGATCCGGGACAGGCCCAGTACTTC.

This clonotype has ten or more counts. V and J are TRBV29-1 and TRBJ1-4, with D hard to call. The germline V gene encodes CDR1 SQVTM and CDR2 ANQGSEA. The V and J ends lost 7 bases and 4 bases respectively, with 10 bases between them. The CDR3 has 12 residues. CDR3 protein: CSATANNEKLFF. For the CDR3, the DNA is TGCAGCGCCACCGCAAATAATGAAAAACTGTTTTTT.

V usage is TRBV29-1 and J usage is TRBJ2-2; no firm D call. V lost 4 bases, J lost 4 bases, and 13 bases lay in between. The length of the CDR3 is 14 residues. CDR1 and CDR2 from the germline V gene are SQVTM and ANQGSEA. The CDR3 DNA follows: TGCAGCGTTGGTTTAACAGCAGGCACCGGGGAGCTGTTTTTT. Protein sequence: CSVGLTAGTGELFF.

As for this clonotype: One end of the junction does not line up with germline, which may come from a read error. The chain links TRBV7-7 to TRBJ2-1; 9 nucleotides align to TRBD1. CDR3 size: 15 residues. Germline values: CDR1 SSHAT, CDR2 FNYEAQ (reference sequence). The CDR3 DNA follows: TGTGCTAGCAGCTTATGGGACAGGGCTGACAATGAGCAGTTCTTC. Translated: CASSLWDRADNEQFF.

This sequence joins TRBV12-3 or TRBV12-4 and TRBJ2-7; tentative D call: TRBD2 (6 bases). V was cut by 0 bases and J by 3 bases, with 9 bases left in between. The CDR3 is made up of 14 amino acids. The CDR3 DNA is TGTGCCAGCAGTTTAGCCCCGGGGGACTACGAGCAGTACTTC. It codes for CASSLAPGDYEQYF.

The chain links TRBV20-1 to TRBJ2-4; D is unresolved. Germline CDR1 is DFQATT and CDR2 is SNEGSKA (reference sequence). Deletions cut 5 bases from V and 8 bases from J, with 7 bases between. The CDR3 extends over 10 amino acids. CDR3 sequence reads: CSALVHIQYF. Here the CDR3 DNA reads TGCAGTGCTTTGGTGCACATTCAGTACTTC.

In this sample, this clonotype turned up many times. The chain is built from TRBV12-3 or TRBV12-4 and TRBJ2-1; 8 nucleotides agree with TRBD1. With 1 base clipped from V and 6 bases from J, the junction kept 5 bases outside the gene matches. The CDR3 spans 15 residues. This chain's CDR3 is CASSLGTGNVNEQFF. The DNA for the CDR3 is TGTGCCAGCAGTTTAGGGACAGGGAATGTCAATGAGCAGTTCTTC.

Only one count was recorded for this clonotype. The rearrangement links TRBV18 to TRBJ2-5; D ambiguous. From germline, CDR1 is KGHSH and CDR2 LQKENI. The CDR3 is 12 amino acids. The V and J ends lost 1 base and 3 bases respectively, with 3 bases between them. The CDR3 DNA reads TGTGCCAGCTCACCACTTGAAGAGACCCAGTACTTC. Translation: CASSPLEETQYF. The variable domain in full, with the rest retrieved from reference TRBV18 and TRBJ2-5, is NAGVMQNPRHLVRRRGQEARLRCSPMKGHSHVYWYRQLPEEGLKFMVYLQKENIIDESGMPKERFSAEFPKEGPSILRIQQVVRGDSAAYFCASSPLEETQYFGPGTRLLVL.

V usage is TRBV7-9 and J usage is TRBJ2-1; D is possibly TRBD1 (6 bases). Trimming stripped 5 bases from V and 8 bases from J, with 16 bases between. The CDR3 is 14 residues long. CDR1 and CDR2 from the germline V gene are SEHNR and FQNEAQ (reference sequence). The CDR3 DNA sequence: TGTGCCAGCAGCCCCCGGGACAAAGCCCATGAGCAGTTCTTC. This encodes CASSPRDKAHEQFF.

The sample holds many counts of this clonotype. V is TRBV5-1 and J is TRBJ1-4, with 7 bases lining up with TRBD1. V was clipped by 3 bases and J by 5 bases; unmatched bases: 7. Germline V gene data show CDR1 as SGHRS and CDR2 as YFSETQ. This CDR3 has 15 residues. The DNA for the CDR3 is TGCGCCAGCAGCTCGGTCGGGACAGCGAATGAAAAACTGTTTTTT. Residues: CASSSVGTANEKLFF.

The chain has TRBV18 and TRBJ2-1, with TRBD2 matching over 10 bases. V lost 1 base and J lost 5; bases outside the gene matches: 2. Germline CDR1 and CDR2: KGHSH and LQKENI. The CDR3 length is 15 residues. DNA of the CDR3: TGTGCCAGCTCACCACGGACTAGCGGTGACAATGAGCAGTTCTTC. Translated, it gives CASSPRTSGDNEQFF.

The J gene is TRBJ2-1, the V gene TRBV4-1; 8 bases match TRBD2. Germline CDR1 and CDR2: MGHRA and YSYEKL. The CDR3 has 17 amino acids. Trimming removed 5 bases from V and 4 bases from J; junction bases left unmatched: 13. The CDR3 here is CASSKPRPGGGYNEQFF. The DNA of the CDR3 is TGCGCCAGCAGCAAACCCCGTCCGGGAGGGGGGTACAATGAGCAGTTCTTC.

The CDR3 nucleotides are TGCGCCAGCAGCTTGCGGGGTGACAGGTCACGATACACAGATACGCAGTATTTT. It codes for CASSLRGDRSRYTDTQYF. This rearrangement joins TRBV5-1 to TRBJ2-3, with D tentatively TRBD1 (6 bases). CDR1 SGHRS and CDR2 YFSETQ come from the germline V gene. The CDR3 runs 18 residues. The germline V and J ends were trimmed by 1 base and 2 bases, with 20 bases remaining between them.

The chain links TRBV7-9 to TRBJ1-6, with TRBD1 matching over 7 bases. The CDR3 has 17 amino acids. The ends lost 4 bases at V and 7 bases at J; junction bases unmatched: 13. Germline V CDR1 and CDR2: SEHNR, FQNEAQ (reference sequence). The CDR3 nucleotides are TGTGCCAGCAGCTCCGTCTCGGTGGGACAGCGGAATTCACCCCTCCACTTT. It specifies CASSSVSVGQRNSPLHF.

The sample holds a few counts of this clonotype. This chain uses TRBV6-2 or TRBV6-3 with TRBJ2-7; D may be TRBD1 (5 bases). CDR1 and CDR2 from the germline V gene are MNHEY and SVGEGT. Trimming removed 7 bases at V and 5 bases at J, with 12 bases between. CDR3 length equals 12 residues. CDR3 in DNA: TGTGCCAGCATTGACCCAGGGCACGAGCAGTACTTC. This sequence encodes CASIDPGHEQYF.

This clonotype was recorded at least ten times. The chain employs TRBV7-2 and TRBJ2-5; D gene ambiguous. Between the trimmed V and J ends, which lost 3 bases and 7 bases, there was a span of 12 bases. This CDR3 is 13 amino acids long. CDR1 is SGHTA, CDR2 FQGNSA, per germline. The CDR3 is CASSFNTLGTQYF. The CDR3 DNA sequence: TGTGCCAGCAGCTTCAACACCCTAGGGACCCAGTACTTC. The full variable domain, its missing parts supplied by reference TRBV7-2 and TRBJ2-5, is GAGVSQSPSNKVTEKGKDVELRCDPISGHTALYWYRQSLGQGLEFLIYFQGNSAPDKSGLPSDRFSAERTGGSVSTLTIQRTQQEDSAVYLCASSFNTLGTQYFGPGTRLLVL.

This clonotype was seen ten or more times. This sequence joins TRBV20-1 and TRBJ2-3; D unresolved. The V end lost 3 bases, the J end lost 3 bases, and 16 bases lay between the germline ends. The CDR3 contains 15 residues. The germline V gene encodes CDR1 DFQATT and CDR2 SNEGSKA (reference sequence). The chain's CDR3 is CSASNNGGDTDTQYF. Here the CDR3 DNA reads TGCAGTGCTAGTAATAATGGCGGAGATACAGATACGCAGTATTTT.

The rearrangement links TRBV2 to TRBJ2-7; D is unresolved. The CDR3 covers 14 residues. Trimming cost V 7 bases and J 2 bases, with 15 bases left between them. Germline V gives CDR1 SNHLY, CDR2 FYNNEI. CDR3 amino acids: CASIEHTAPYEQYF. The CDR3 DNA follows: TGTGCCAGCATCGAACATACAGCTCCCTACGAGCAGTACTTC.

This clonotype occurred a few times. The rearrangement joins TRBV29-1 to TRBJ2-1, with TRBD2 matching 10 bases. The V gene end was trimmed by 6 bases and the J gene end by 4 bases; junction bases not matched to a gene: 6. The CDR3 length is 14 residues. The germline CDR1 and CDR2 sequences are SQVTM and ANQGSEA. CDR3 bases: TGCAGCGTGCGGACTAGCGGACTATACAATGAGCAGTTCTTC. Its protein is CSVRTSGLYNEQFF.

This rearrangement joins TRBV9 to TRBJ2-2, with D tentatively TRBD1 or TRBD2 (5 bases each). Looked up from germline, CDR1 is SGDLS and CDR2 is YYNGEE. V shed 4 bases and J shed 6 bases, with 13 bases lying between them. This CDR3 is 14 amino acids long. The chain's CDR3 is CASSLVRGSGELFF. The CDR3 region has the DNA TGTGCCAGCAGCTTAGTGAGGGGTTCCGGGGAGCTGTTTTTT.

This clonotype was recorded at least ten times. This chain joins TRBV15 and TRBJ2-5; D is uncertain. Germline lookup yields CDR1 LNHNV and CDR2 YYDKDF (reference sequence). This CDR3 spans 14 amino acids. Between the trimmed V and J ends, which lost 0 bases and 6 bases, there was a span of 11 bases. The CDR3 loop is CATSREELVQTQYF. DNA for the CDR3: TGTGCCACCAGCAGAGAAGAGCTCGTACAGACCCAGTACTTC.

The chain has TRBV19 and TRBJ2-5, with no clear D. The germline V gene has CDR1 LNHDA and CDR2 SQIVND (reference sequence). V dropped 5 bases and J dropped 7 bases, with 20 bases sitting between them. This CDR3 contains 15 residues. DNA for the CDR3: TGTGCCAGTAGTCCCCGTCCCGGCAGGACCGGGACCCAGTACTTC. Amino acid sequence: CASSPRPGRTGTQYF.

In this sample, this clonotype turned up a few times. The CDR3 here is CASSLVLGNLGYTF. CDR3 bases: TGTGCCAGCAGTTTAGTTCTCGGGAATCTCGGCTACACCTTC. The J gene is TRBJ1-2, the V gene TRBV12-3 or TRBV12-4, with unresolved D. The CDR3 extends over 14 amino acids. V was pared by 1 base and J by 8 bases, with 14 bases between.

This clonotype was seen a handful of times. The genes are TRBV20-1 and TRBJ2-3; maybe TRBD1 (5 bases). This CDR3 is built from 12 residues. V was shortened by 5 bases and J by 3 bases, with 9 bases between the two germline ends. Germline lookup yields CDR1 DFQATT and CDR2 SNEGSKA (reference sequence). CDR3 coding DNA: TGCAGTGCTGCACCAGGGACAGATACGCAGTATTTT. It specifies CSAAPGTDTQYF.

V and J are TRBV4-1 and TRBJ2-7; perhaps TRBD1 as D (5 bases). The length of the CDR3 is 18 residues. The germline gives CDR1 MGHRA, CDR2 YSYEKL. With 0 bases removed from V and 6 bases from J, the gap between germline ends came to 24 bases. The CDR3: CASSQDYGAGQVGAEQYF. In DNA form, the CDR3 reads TGCGCCAGCAGCCAAGATTATGGGGCAGGGCAGGTTGGGGCCGAGCAGTACTTC.

The V and J genes are TRBV20-1 and TRBJ2-1; TRBD1 matches 8 bases. The CDR3 contains 14 residues. V gave up 6 bases and J gave up 5 bases; unmatched junction bases: 9. CDR1 and CDR2 (germline): DFQATT, SNEGSKA (reference sequence). The CDR3 loop is CSASRGRLDNEQFF. CDR3 nucleotides: TGCAGTGCAAGCAGGGGGCGCCTTGACAATGAGCAGTTCTTC.

In this sample, this clonotype turned up many times. The V call is TRBV5-1, the J call TRBJ2-7; D ambiguous. This CDR3 spans 13 amino acids. CDR1 and CDR2 (germline): SGHRS, YFSETQ. Trimming took off 0 bases at V and 3 bases at J, with 7 bases between the two ends. The CDR3 DNA follows: TGCGCCAGCAGCTTGGACAGCTTCTACGAGCAGTACTTC. Protein: CASSLDSFYEQYF.

This clonotype was observed many times. The CDR3 reads CASSLGLGGRTDNEQFF. CDR3 DNA: TGTGCCAGCAGCTTGGGGCTGGGTGGGAGGACCGACAATGAGCAGTTCTTC. The chain carries TRBV5-5 and TRBJ2-1; perhaps TRBD2 as D (6 bases). Per the germline V gene, CDR1 is SGHKS and CDR2 is YYEKEE (reference sequence). The CDR3 loop spans 17 amino acids. The ends were cut back, 0 bases at V and 5 bases at J, with 18 bases in the middle. Together with reference TRBV5-5 and TRBJ2-1, the CDR3 gives the full variable domain: DAGVTQSPTHLIKTRGQQVTLRCSPISGHKSVSWYQQVLGQGPQFIFQYYEKEERGRGNFPDRFSARQFPNYSSELNVNALLLGDSALYLCASSLGLGGRTDNEQFFGPGTRLTVL.

This clonotype was observed at least ten times. The V and J genes are TRBV27 and TRBJ1-2; perhaps TRBD1 as D (5 bases). The CDR3 loop spans 13 amino acids. Germline lookup yields CDR1 MNHEY and CDR2 SMNVEV (reference sequence). The V and J ends lost 6 bases and 4 bases respectively, with 12 bases between them. The CDR3 coding sequence is TGTGCCAGCAGCCTCCGGGGGACCTATGGCTACACCTTC. Protein: CASSLRGTYGYTF.